This T cell receptor beta chain was recorded in a study of cytomegalovirus exposure and HLA in healthy donors. Regarding the study as a whole: A later analysis showed TCR association rates differing by HLA locus, peaking at DRB1 and lowest at HLA-C.

Regarding this clone: The antigen is not known.

The PCR made use of 60 Vbeta and 13 Jbeta primers. TCRdb keeps only in-frame clones here, not all; method: immunoSEQ multiplex PCR. The sample holds approximately 190,000 clones, about nine tenths seen once. Among the donors, all were healthy bone marrow donors. Donors were ostensibly healthy at sampling, although undocumented immune exposures were probable. Trimming shortened V by 7 bases and J by 5 bases, and 14 bases separated the two germline ends. This CDR3 region has 13 residues. In germline, CDR1 is LNHDA, CDR2 SQIVND (reference sequence). The sample consisted of PBMCs. This sequence joins TRBV19 and TRBJ1-2, with D perhaps TRBD1 (5 bases). This clonotype originated in a boy aged 2-9 years in good health and CMV-seronegative. The CDR3 reads CASTPRARYGYTF. In DNA, the CDR3 is TGTGCCAGTACTCCCAGGGCCCGGTATGGCTACACCTTC.